This TCR beta chain was sequenced in a study of human CD8 memory T cell subsets. UMI-labeled 5' RACE was the method by which TCR beta libraries were made. TCRdb reprocessed the 5' RACE reads and reports one entry per CDR3 protein, with no DNA. This sample contains 7,000 to 9,500 distinct CDR3 sequences. RNA was isolated from duplicate vials, each containing 150,000 sorted CD8+ T cells, for every subset. Study results and limitations: Estimation with Chao1 suggested higher diversity among stem-like memory T cells relative to precursor exhausted T cells.

Of note for this clonotype: The antigen remains undetermined.

The receptor comes from a human donor in good health. What was sequenced was CD8+ T cells from PBMCs.

The CDR3 loop is CASSLGESGSVNYGYTF. The rearrangement links TRBV7-9 to TRBJ1-2. CDR3 length: 17 amino acids. Germline V gene sequence: CDR1 SEHNR, CDR2 FQNEAQ (reference sequence).